This T cell receptor (beta chain) comes out of a study of cytomegalovirus exposure and HLA in healthy donors. Whole-study results and caveats: In vitro checks showed that a few CMV-associated chains really do target CMV antigens. Subsequent analysis found a tendency for first-cohort TCR clusters to co-occur within the 120 or so validation repertoires. Cytomegalovirus status was reportedly diagnosed by the classifier with high sensitivity and specificity.

For this clone: Its antigen is unknown.

From germline, CDR1 is LNHDA and CDR2 SQIVND (reference sequence). The CDR3 is made up of 14 amino acids. V was cut by 3 bases and J by 2 bases, with 10 bases left in between. Clones were read by immunoSEQ multiplex PCR, and TCRdb kept only the in-frame ones, dropping some. The sample shows about 120,000 clones, 89% of them seen only once. The chain recombines TRBV19 with TRBJ1-2; a possible D gene is TRBD1 (6 bases). The source is a woman aged 18-29 years in good health and CMV-seronegative. The material sequenced was PBMCs. This CDR3 reads CASSMSTGNYGYTF. CDR3 bases: TGTGCCAGTAGTATGTCAACAGGGAACTATGGCTACACCTTC.